This T cell receptor beta chain was sequenced during a study of CD8 T cell repertoires and HIV-1 epitope variants (dated by TCRdb to the early 2020s). In the study overall: T cells were stimulated in separate culture wells with each of twenty-five peptides representing autologous and known Gag and Nef epitope variants. Control conditions included a CMV, EBV and flu peptide pool, the Ebola AY9 epitope as negative control, and a no-peptide well. The epitopes tested covered three Gag epitope families plus Nef HW9 and YT9. T cells were enriched using the EasySep Human T Cell Enrichment Kit and then co-cultured with an equal number of autologous T cell-negative cells acting as antigen-presenting cells. The cultures were grown for roughly ten days in IMDM with gentamicin, and half of the media was changed on days 3 and 7 with IL-2, IL-7 and IL-15 added. An aliquot of 1M T cells was saved as an uncultured baseline condition, separate from the 75 to 95 T cell cultures. A total of around 85 T cell cultures were run, with each culture condition performed in triplicate except for one peptide, which was performed in duplicate.

The EasySep Human CD8+ T Cell Enrichment Kit was used on day 10 to isolate CD8+ T cells from every culture. V gives up 4 bases and J gives up 2 bases, and the segment between their germline ends measures 10 bases. Taken from cysteine to phenylalanine, the CDR3 has 15 residues. The sequence is cut down to CDR3 DNA, 45 bases in frame from base 1. Based on the germline V gene, the CDR1 and CDR2 sequences are SGHTS and YDEGEE. The paper's findings and limits, for the study overall: The assay identified only TCR beta chains and indicated proliferation in response to antigen, without indicating T cell function or cytokine profile. Of the nine antigen-specific TCR beta clonotypes identified, roughly six appeared cross-reactive for autologous or known escape epitope variants. Roughly 5 clonotypes recognized the Nef KF9 family and one the HW9 family, with no responses to the TAALDMSHF plasma variant.

As for this clone: The clone's antigen remains unknown. Base quality data are lacking; no much larger clone is found one base away.

Sequencing of TCR beta CDR3 regions was done on the immunoSEQ platform at survey depth. The QIAamp DNA micro kit was used to extract genomic DNA from every cultured and uncultured CD8+ T cell population. For the original study's pipeline: Samples with fewer than 5,000 productive reads were excluded, which removed about 6.5% of the roughly 75 HIV peptide-stimulated cultures. Sequences were trimmed to CDR3 by a MANAFEST web app, and nonproductive sequences, CDR3s under 5 amino acids, and sequences not starting with C or ending with F/W were removed. For a clonotype to count as antigen-specific, the clonotype had to expand relative to the no-peptide control in at least 2 of 3 replicates at FDR 0.01, and only within one epitope family. A specific clonotype also had to show a frequency at least fivefold higher than in wells stimulated with peptides from other epitope families. The immuneACCESS repertoire file appears here via TCRdb, limited to in-frame rearrangements. These files lack a portion of the clones; in checked studies, under half of the deficit traces to unresolved V genes, and the cause of the others is not known. For V, J and clone size, that table is used; D and trimming come from the DNA. The sample contains about 5,800 clones, roughly two thirds of them found a single time. Roughly 45% of the sample goes to the ten largest clones.

The receptor comes from a male donor with HIV. Specimen: cultured CD8+ T cells derived from PBMCs. This sequence uses TRBV5-8 and TRBJ2-6, with no D gene named confidently. The CDR3 loop reads CASSLGWAGANVLTF. The sequenced DNA is TGTGCCAGCAGCCTAGGTTGGGCTGGGGCCAACGTCCTGACTTTC.